This T cell receptor (beta chain) is from a study of cytomegalovirus exposure and HLA in healthy donors. Overall study results and limits: An analysis was carried out at a later point. It showed that HLA-associated TCR beta chains were more clonally expanded than equally common non-associated chains. Associated with cytomegalovirus, according to the listing, were 150 to 200 TCR beta chains. Using the classifier, cytomegalovirus status was reportedly diagnosed with high specificity and sensitivity.

In regard to this clone: What it binds is not known.

With 60 Vbeta and 13 Jbeta primers, the PCR was carried out. Using immunoSEQ multiplex PCR, the repertoire was profiled, and TCRdb retains in-frame clones only, with some absent. The sample records around 140,000 clones, approximately 81% being singletons. V was clipped by 2 bases and J by 3 bases, with 10 bases between them. Germline CDR1 and CDR2: MNHNS and SASEGT. The CDR3 contains 14 residues. This clonotype was obtained from a male donor in good health and CMV-seronegative. Sequencing was carried out using PBMCs. The rearrangement uses TRBV6-1 and TRBJ2-5, with TRBD1 as a possible D gene (5 bases). The CDR3 region has the DNA TGTGCCAGCAGTGAACAGGGTGGGAAAGAGACCCAGTACTTC. Its protein is CASSEQGGKETQYF.